These T cell receptor beta chains were read from a single sample in a study of cytotoxic CD8 clonotypes in ibrutinib-treated CLL. TCRdb keeps only in-frame clones here, not all; method: immunoSEQ multiplex PCR. The table includes 90,000 to 95,000 clones, approximately 80% detected once. The material sequenced was PBMCs, taken after 24 months of ibrutinib treatment. These receptors were obtained from a human donor with chronic lymphocytic leukemia. Both conserved end residues are part of each CDR3. Each record gives: V gene, clone size, J gene, CDR3 protein. Only part of the rows carry a size: once, few, many, or a class if the clone is expanded.

TRBV7-8	NA	TRBJ1-2	CASSSFGTRDESTF
TRBV2	few	TRBJ1-5	CASNERVNQPQHF
TRBV5-4	many	TRBJ1-2	CASSLDISQGATGTF
TRBV11-2	many	TRBJ1-4	CASSLGALRGNEKLFF
TRBV19	once	TRBJ2-2	CASSIWKDTGELFF
TRBV6-1	NA	TRBJ2-3	CASRLQWGADTQYF
TRBV6-4	NA	TRBJ1-5	CASSGVSGQPQHF
TRBV19	NA	TRBJ1-6	CATGSRDSPLHF
TRBV28	NA	TRBJ2-2	CASSSSGTTGELFF
TRBV20-1	NA	TRBJ2-3	CSASPTHTQYF
TRBV19	NA	TRBJ1-5	CASSIFGENSNQPQHF
TRBV9	NA	TRBJ2-5	CASSVGGGVYQETQYF
TRBV7-8	NA	TRBJ2-1	CASSFPTGEFYNEQFF
TRBV4-1	NA	TRBJ2-3	CASSQDPTDTDTQYF
TRBV5-1	NA	TRBJ2-5	CASSLLAGVRETQYF
TRBV15	NA	TRBJ2-5	CATSRAGTVQETQYF
TRBV2	few	TRBJ1-6	CASKREDIDNSPLHF
TRBV18	NA	TRBJ2-1	CASLPGLADNEQFF